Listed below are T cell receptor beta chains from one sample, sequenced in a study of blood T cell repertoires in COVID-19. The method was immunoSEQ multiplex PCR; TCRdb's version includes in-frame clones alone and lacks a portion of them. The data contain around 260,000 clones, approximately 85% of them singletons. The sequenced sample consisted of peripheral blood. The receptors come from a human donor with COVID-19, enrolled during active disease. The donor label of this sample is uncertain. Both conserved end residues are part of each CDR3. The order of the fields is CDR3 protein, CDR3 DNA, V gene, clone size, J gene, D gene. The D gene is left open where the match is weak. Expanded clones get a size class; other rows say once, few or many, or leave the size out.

CASSNLAGSPGDEQFF | TGTGCCAGTAGTAACCTAGCGGGCTCCCCTGGCGATGAGCAGTTCTTC | TRBV19 | NA | TRBJ2-1 | TRBD2
CSVGSGVGSYNEQFF | TGCAGCGTTGGATCGGGAGTTGGCTCCTACAATGAGCAGTTCTTC | TRBV29-1 | NA | TRBJ2-1 | NA
CASSLNAMNTEAFF | TGTGCCAGCAGTTTAAATGCGATGAACACTGAAGCTTTCTTT | TRBV28 | NA | TRBJ1-1 | NA
CASSQEQNTEAFF | TGTGCCAGCAGCCAAGAACAGAACACTGAAGCTTTCTTT | TRBV7-9 | NA | TRBJ1-1 | NA
CASSSEGGSPPGELFF | TGTGCCAGCAGCTCAGAGGGTGGCAGCCCCCCCGGGGAGCTGTTTTTT | TRBV7-9 | NA | TRBJ2-2 | NA
CASRLRQGGGQPQHF | TGTGCCAGCAGACTGAGGCAGGGCGGGGGTCAGCCCCAGCATTTT | TRBV6-5 | once | TRBJ1-5 | NA
CASSSGTASYGYTF | TGTGCCAGCAGTTCAGGGACAGCTAGCTATGGCTACACCTTC | TRBV28 | NA | TRBJ1-2 | TRBD1
CASSPGTGGTGELFF | TGTGCCAGCAGTCCCGGGACAGGGGGGACCGGGGAGCTGTTTTTT | TRBV11-3 | NA | TRBJ2-2 | TRBD1
CASSLGWGVTPNTEAFF | TGTGCCAGCAGCTTAGGTTGGGGGGTGACTCCGAACACTGAAGCTTTCTTT | TRBV7-9 | NA | TRBJ1-1 | NA
CASSTGTSGTAYNEQFF | TGCGCCAGCAGCACCGGGACTAGCGGGACGGCCTACAATGAGCAGTTCTTC | TRBV5-1 | NA | TRBJ2-1 | TRBD2
CASSFSGIQGLKGLNEQFF | TGCGCCAGCAGCTTTTCAGGGATCCAGGGATTGAAGGGCCTCAATGAGCAGTTCTTC | TRBV5-1 | NA | TRBJ2-1 | NA
CAWSAYGRRQVGEQFF | TGTGCCTGGAGTGCCTATGGACGGAGACAGGTTGGTGAGCAGTTCTTC | TRBV30 | once | TRBJ2-1 | NA
CASSPRGLAVFTDTQYF | TGTGCCAGCTCCCCAAGGGGACTAGCGGTCTTCACAGATACGCAGTATTTT | TRBV18 | NA | TRBJ2-3 | TRBD2
CASSFRAMNTEAFF | TGTGCCAGCAGCTTCCGCGCAATGAACACTGAAGCTTTCTTT | TRBV7-8 | NA | TRBJ1-1 | NA
CASTEQGFDGYTF | TGTGCCAGCACCGAACAGGGATTTGATGGCTACACCTTC | TRBV2 | few | TRBJ1-2 | NA
CAWSLTGGAGEKLFF | TGTGCCTGGAGTCTGACGGGGGGGGCTGGGGAAAAACTGTTTTTT | TRBV30 | once | TRBJ1-4 | NA